This T cell receptor (beta chain) stems from a study of metastatic and nonmetastatic thyroid tumors. Study details: Thyroid patients, malignant and benign, had repertoires compared across blood and tumor or nodule tissue. Study-wide results and limits: Relative to benign nodules, malignant thyroid tumors were reportedly characterized by significantly elevated TCR beta diversity in blood and tumor.

This clone was seen a handful of times. What it binds is unknown. Trimming pared 1 base from V and 8 bases from J, leaving 20 bases between. The CDR3 extends over 16 amino acids. TCRdb reanalyzed the PCR reads with MiXCR. This table holds about 19,000 clones, around two fifths found once. None of the patients had undergone any treatment ahead of thyroid surgery. This clonotype originated in a female donor with papillary thyroid cancer or a benign thyroid nodule (not recorded which). Some clones in this sample may be carry-over from other donors' samples. Input material: tumor tissue. This chain connects TRBV12-3 or TRBV12-4 to TRBJ1-2, with D tentatively TRBD1 (6 bases). The CDR3 reads CASSLVPWQGREGYTF. CDR3 bases: TGTGCCAGCAGTTTAGTTCCTTGGCAGGGGAGGGAGGGCTACACCTTC.